Below are 28 T cell receptor beta chains sequenced from a single sample in a study of blood T cell repertoires in COVID-19. The protocol was immunoSEQ multiplex PCR, while the TCRdb copy is restricted to in-frame clones and leaves out a portion. Among tens of thousands of clones listed, 65% to 85% were seen once. Sequencing was carried out using peripheral blood. The receptor set was obtained from a man in his sixties or seventies with active or convalescent COVID-19.

This clone was seen only once. V is TRBV28 and J is TRBJ1-5, with D maybe TRBD1 (5 bases). The ends were cut back, 6 bases at V and 3 bases at J, with 9 bases in the middle. CDR3 size: 13 residues. Germline loops: CDR1 MDHEN, CDR2 SYDVKM. DNA for the CDR3: TGTGCCAGCAGGACAGCAATCAATCAGCCCCAGCATTTT. It yields the protein CASRTAINQPQHF.

The chain uses TRBV5-5 and TRBJ1-1; possibly TRBD1 for D (6 bases). CDR1 is SGHKS, CDR2 YYEKEE, per germline (reference sequence). Trimming cost V 0 bases and J 4 bases, with 10 bases left between them. The CDR3 length is 14 residues. Here the CDR3 DNA reads TGTGCCAGCAGCTTGGCAGGGGTGAGCACTGAAGCTTTCTTT. Protein product: CASSLAGVSTEAFF.

J is TRBJ2-5 and V is TRBV11-2; D ambiguous. This CDR3 spans 13 amino acids. Per germline, CDR1 SGHAT and CDR2 FQNNGV. V lost 2 bases and J lost 2, with 6 bases in between. The CDR3 spells CASSLSVQETQYF. The CDR3 DNA sequence: TGTGCCAGCAGCTTATCAGTACAAGAGACCCAGTACTTC.

This clone has a handful of counts. V and J are TRBV28 and TRBJ1-1; TRBD1 might be the D (5 bases). The CDR3 length is 14 residues. V shed 6 bases and J shed 4 bases, with 15 bases lying between them. Germline V CDR1 and CDR2: MDHEN, SYDVKM. This CDR3 is CASRTRFGGTEAFF. The CDR3 bases are TGTGCCAGCAGGACTCGGTTCGGGGGCACTGAAGCTTTCTTT.

V gene TRBV10-1 combines with J gene TRBJ1-1, with D tentatively TRBD1 (5 bases). This CDR3 contains 13 residues. Germline assignment: CDR1 WNHNN and CDR2 SYGVQD (reference sequence). The ends were cut back, 6 bases at V and 1 base at J, with 9 bases in the middle. The CDR3 spells CASRVTANTEAFF. CDR3 bases: TGCGCCAGCAGGGTGACAGCGAACACTGAAGCTTTCTTT.

The genes are TRBV5-6 and TRBJ2-3; D is possibly TRBD2 (5 bases). The CDR3 runs 13 residues. V lost 4 bases and J lost 6, with 12 bases in between. Germline-derived CDR1 and CDR2 are SGHDT and YYEEEE. The CDR3 coding sequence is TGTGCCAGCAGCGTCGAACTAGGGGATACGCAGTATTTT. Translation: CASSVELGDTQYF.

The chain is built from TRBV24-1 and TRBJ1-2; D might be TRBD1 (5 bases). The CDR3 contains 12 residues. Germline V CDR1 and CDR2: KGHDR, SFDVKD. Trimming stripped 9 bases from V and 2 bases from J, with 9 bases between. This chain's CDR3 is CATFDSNYGYTF. Written as DNA, the CDR3 is TGTGCCACCTTCGACAGCAACTATGGCTACACCTTC.

V is TRBV7-3 and J is TRBJ2-7, with TRBD1 as a possible D gene (6 bases). The length of the CDR3 is 15 residues. Trimming stripped 5 bases from V and 3 bases from J, with 17 bases between. CDR1 SGHTA and CDR2 FQGTGA come from the germline V gene. CDR3 sequence reads: CASSPTGTTFYEQYF. CDR3 coding DNA: TGTGCCAGCAGCCCGACCGGGACAACCTTCTACGAGCAGTACTTC.

CDR3 residues: CASSPLWENQPQHF. The CDR3 DNA sequence: TGTGCCAGCTCACCTCTGTGGGAGAATCAGCCCCAGCATTTT. The genes are TRBV18 and TRBJ1-5, with D unresolved. This CDR3 contains 14 residues. V lost 3 bases and J lost 4, with 10 bases in between. Germline V gives CDR1 KGHSH, CDR2 LQKENI. The full variable domain, in which reference TRBV18 and TRBJ1-5 provide the parts outside the CDR3, is NAGVMQNPRHLVRRRGQEARLRCSPMKGHSHVYWYRQLPEEGLKFMVYLQKENIIDESGMPKERFSAEFPKEGPSILRIQQVVRGDSAAYFCASSPLWENQPQHFGDGTRLSIL.

V usage is TRBV30 and J usage is TRBJ1-2; D gene unclear. With 0 bases removed from V and 3 bases from J, the gap between germline ends came to 5 bases. CDR3 size: 12 residues. Germline V CDR1 and CDR2: GTSNPN, SVGIG (reference sequence). CDR3 sequence reads: CAWSVSDYGYTF. The CDR3 bases are TGTGCCTGGAGTGTATCCGACTATGGCTACACCTTC.

This chain connects TRBV6-5 to TRBJ2-7; TRBD1 matches at 7 bases. The V gene end was trimmed by 6 bases and the J gene end by 0 bases; junction bases not matched to a gene: 8. Germline V gene sequence: CDR1 MNHEY, CDR2 SVGAGI. This CDR3 is built from 15 residues. The CDR3 reads CASSAATGASYEQYF. CDR3 in DNA: TGTGCCAGCAGCGCCGCCACAGGGGCCTCCTACGAGCAGTACTTC.

This clone has only a few counts. The chain couples TRBV11-3 to TRBJ2-3; TRBD1 aligns across 8 bases. Germline-derived CDR1 and CDR2 are SGHNT and YENEEA. The CDR3 has 13 residues. V lost 5 bases to trimming and J lost 5 bases; unmatched junction nucleotides: 3. The DNA of the CDR3 is TGTGCCAGCAGCCCAGACAGGGGAGATACGCAGTATTTT. Amino acid sequence: CASSPDRGDTQYF.

V gene TRBV28 combines with J gene TRBJ1-6; 7 bases line up with TRBD1. The CDR3 sequence is 14 residues long. Germline CDR1 reads MDHEN; CDR2 reads SYDVKM. The V and J ends lost 6 bases and 8 bases, in that order; junction bases with no gene match: 7. This CDR3 is CASSFRGADSPLHF. Here the CDR3 DNA reads TGTGCCAGCAGCTTCAGGGGGGCGGATTCACCCCTCCACTTT.

The chain combines TRBV30 with TRBJ1-5, with a possible D match to TRBD1 (5 bases). V was shortened by 4 bases and J by 0 bases, with 7 bases between the two germline ends. CDR1 and CDR2 (germline): GTSNPN, SVGIG (reference sequence). The CDR3 has 13 residues. The CDR3 here is CAWTDSSNQPQHF. The CDR3 DNA reads as TGTGCCTGGACCGACAGTAGCAATCAGCCCCAGCATTTT. Full variable domain (missing parts from reference TRBV30 and TRBJ1-5): SQTIHQWPATLVQPVGSPLSLECTVEGTSNPNLYWYRQAAGRGLQLLFYSVGIGQISSEVPQNLSASRPQDRQFILSSKKLLLSDSGFYLCAWTDSSNQPQHFGDGTRLSIL.

The sample holds one count of this clone. J is TRBJ2-5 and V is TRBV28; D is possibly TRBD1 (5 bases). Trimming removed 2 bases at V and 7 bases at J, with 11 bases between. Germline CDR1 is MDHEN and CDR2 is SYDVKM. The CDR3 covers 13 residues. The CDR3 bases are TGTGCCAGCAGTTTAAAGGGGCGAGGGACCCAGTACTTC. It specifies CASSLKGRGTQYF.

In its sample, this clone was seen a few times. The CDR3 bases are TGTGCCAGCAGTGTAGATCTTGGACAGGGGAGCTCACCCCTCCACTTT. Translating gives CASSVDLGQGSSPLHF. The chain carries TRBV6-1 and TRBJ1-6; the match to TRBD1 covers 9 bases. Trimming at V came to 4 bases and at J to 10 bases, leaving 11 bases not matched to a gene. The CDR3 covers 16 residues. CDR1 and CDR2 (germline): MNHNS, SASEGT.

This clone was seen only once. The CDR3: CASRWGSGGAGEQFF. The CDR3 DNA follows: TGTGCCAGCAGGTGGGGTAGCGGGGGGGCAGGTGAGCAGTTCTTC. This rearrangement joins TRBV2 to TRBJ2-1; TRBD2 agrees at 11 bases. Germline CDR1 reads SNHLY; CDR2 reads FYNNEI. Trimming cost V 6 bases and J 9 bases; bases outside gene matches: 10. The CDR3 runs 15 residues.

The V call is TRBV28, the J call TRBJ2-6; maybe TRBD2 (5 bases). The CDR3 has 16 residues. Germline CDR1 MDHEN, CDR2 SYDVKM. With 6 bases removed from V and 1 base from J, the gap between germline ends came to 13 bases. Here the CDR3 DNA reads TGTGCCAGCAGCCTTGTAGGGAGATCTGGGGCCAACGTCCTGACTTTC. Its protein is CASSLVGRSGANVLTF.

The rearrangement uses TRBV7-2 and TRBJ2-1; D might be TRBD2 (5 bases). V gave up 1 base and J gave up 10 bases, with 11 bases separating them. From germline, CDR1 is SGHTA and CDR2 FQGNSA. The CDR3 loop spans 13 amino acids. DNA of the CDR3: TGTGCCAGCAGCTTAGAAAGCGGTCGAGAGCAGTTCTTC. It codes for CASSLESGREQFF.

The chain is built from TRBV6-5 and TRBJ1-3, with 7 bases matching TRBD1. J was trimmed by 2 bases and V by 5 bases; bases with no gene match: 3. This CDR3 region has 14 residues. Per the germline V gene, CDR1 is MNHEY and CDR2 is SVGAGI. For the CDR3, the DNA is TGTGCCAGCAGTCCCGACAGGGCTGGAAACACCATATATTTT. This sequence encodes CASSPDRAGNTIYF.

CDR3 in DNA: TGTGCCAGCAGCTTAGTAGTAGGAGACCCCGATCAGCCCCAGCATTTT. Residues: CASSLVVGDPDQPQHF. The chain recombines TRBV7-9 with TRBJ1-5; no firm D call. The CDR3 loop spans 16 amino acids. With 1 base removed from V and 5 bases from J, the gap between germline ends came to 15 bases. Germline values: CDR1 SEHNR, CDR2 FQNEAQ (reference sequence). The whole variable domain, remainder taken from reference TRBV7-9 and TRBJ1-5, is DTGVSQNPRHKITKRGQNVTFRCDPISEHNRLYWYRQTLGQGPEFLTYFQNEAQLEKSRLLSDRFSAERPKGSFSTLEIQRTEQGDSAMYLCASSLVVGDPDQPQHFGDGTRLSIL.

This clone was seen a single time. The chain links TRBV5-1 to TRBJ2-7; 9 positions match TRBD1. Germline CDR1 SGHRS, CDR2 YFSETQ. Trimming removed 0 bases from V and 3 bases from J; junction bases left unmatched: 4. The CDR3 has 15 residues. This CDR3 is CASSLGGTGNYEQYF. In nucleotides, the CDR3 is TGCGCCAGCAGCTTGGGGGGGACAGGGAACTACGAGCAGTACTTC.

This chain connects TRBV11-2 to TRBJ2-3, with 12 nucleotides matching TRBD2. V lost 5 bases to trimming and J lost 10 bases; unmatched junction nucleotides: 13. Germline CDR1 reads SGHAT; CDR2 reads FQNNGV. This CDR3 is 16 amino acids long. CDR3 in DNA: TGTGCCAGCAGCCCCTCACTTACTAGCGGGGGGTCAGCGCAGTATTTT. It codes for CASSPSLTSGGSAQYF. Full variable domain (rest looked up from reference TRBV11-2 and TRBJ2-3): EAGVAQSPRYKIIEKRQSVAFWCNPISGHATLYWYQQILGQGPKLLIQFQNNGVVDDSQLPKDRFSAERLKGVDSTLKIQPAKLEDSAVYLCASSPSLTSGGSAQYFGPGTRLTVL.

The chain uses TRBV25-1 and TRBJ1-4, with 9 bases aligning to TRBD1. Germline values: CDR1 MGHDK, CDR2 SYGVNS. Trimming at V came to 6 bases and at J to 0 bases, leaving 2 bases not matched to a gene. The CDR3 has 15 amino acids. The CDR3 loop is CASRTGGATNEKLFF. The CDR3 nucleotides are TGTGCCAGCAGGACAGGGGGAGCAACTAATGAAAAACTGTTTTTT. Supplemented by reference TRBV25-1 and TRBJ1-4, the full variable domain reads EADIYQTPRYLVIGTGKKITLECSQTMGHDKMYWYQQDPGMELHLIHYSYGVNSTEKGDLSSESTVSRIRTEHFPLTLESARPSHTSQYLCASRTGGATNEKLFFGSGTQLSVL.

The V gene is TRBV13, the J gene TRBJ2-3; 7 bases fit TRBD1. V was pared by 5 bases and J by 6 bases, with 14 bases of the junction left unmatched. CDR1 and CDR2 (germline): PRHDT, FYEKMQ (reference sequence). The CDR3 totals 16 residues. The chain's CDR3 is CASSRQGWTVSDTQYF. CDR3 nucleotides: TGTGCCAGCAGCCGACAGGGTTGGACGGTTTCGGATACGCAGTATTTT.

The genes are TRBV4-1 and TRBJ2-7; maybe TRBD2 (6 bases). Deletions cut 1 base from V and 1 base from J, with 17 bases between. The CDR3 spans 17 residues. Germline V gene sequence: CDR1 MGHRA, CDR2 YSYEKL. CDR3 amino acids: CASSQVGAGGASYEQYF. Here the CDR3 DNA reads TGCGCCAGCAGCCAAGTAGGGGCCGGGGGTGCTTCCTACGAGCAGTACTTC.

The chain links TRBV14 to TRBJ1-2; 8 bases align to TRBD1. The CDR3 spans 13 residues. Germline lookup yields CDR1 SGHDN and CDR2 FVKESK. After removal of 5 bases from V and 4 bases from J, the junction contained 3 bases not matched to a gene. CDR3 coding DNA: TGTGCCAGCAGCTGGGGGACAGGCTATGGCTACACCTTC. It encodes CASSWGTGYGYTF.

This chain links TRBV2 with TRBJ2-1; TRBD1 agrees at 7 bases. This CDR3 spans 14 amino acids. V dropped 5 bases and J dropped 5; count of bases not matched to a gene: 6. Germline V lookup: CDR1 SNHLY, CDR2 FYNNEI. CDR3 loop: CASSKEGQNNEQFF. The CDR3, as DNA: TGTGCCAGCAGTAAAGAGGGACAGAACAATGAGCAGTTCTTC.